This TCR beta chain was retrieved from a study of shared clonotypes between healthy human individuals. Study findings and constraints: How much donors shared clonotypes was expected to be affected by sequencing depth. Shared across several donors were roughly 5% of the naive CD4 clonotypes.

Germline V CDR1 and CDR2: GTSNPN, SVGIG (reference sequence). This CDR3 region has 13 residues. Trimming removed 2 bases from V and 7 bases from J, with 14 bases in between. As regards this clone: The antigen is not known.

Division of CD4+ cells produced a CD45RA+ naive subset and a CD45RA-negative memory subset. Across several immunoSEQ plates, the genomic DNA of each subset was split evenly. Libraries were prepared by immunoSEQ multiplex PCR; TCRdb keeps only in-frame clonotypes and omits some of them. The sample holds 2 million to 2.5 million clones, approximately 94% seen once. The receptor was derived from a man between 18 and 35 years old in good health. Some clones in this sample may be carry-over from other donors' samples. What was sequenced was naive CD4+ T cells from PBMCs. As for subset: CD45RA+ positively selected. The chain recombines TRBV30 with TRBJ1-2; possibly TRBD1 for D (6 bases). CDR3 amino acids: CAWSYDRRSGYTF. The CDR3 nucleotides read TGTGCCTGGAGTTATGACAGGCGTAGTGGCTACACCTTC. Complete variable domain (other parts from reference TRBV30 and TRBJ1-2): SQTIHQWPATLVQPVGSPLSLECTVEGTSNPNLYWYRQAAGRGLQLLFYSVGIGQISSEVPQNLSASRPQDRQFILSSKKLLLSDSGFYLCAWSYDRRSGYTFGSGTRLTVV.